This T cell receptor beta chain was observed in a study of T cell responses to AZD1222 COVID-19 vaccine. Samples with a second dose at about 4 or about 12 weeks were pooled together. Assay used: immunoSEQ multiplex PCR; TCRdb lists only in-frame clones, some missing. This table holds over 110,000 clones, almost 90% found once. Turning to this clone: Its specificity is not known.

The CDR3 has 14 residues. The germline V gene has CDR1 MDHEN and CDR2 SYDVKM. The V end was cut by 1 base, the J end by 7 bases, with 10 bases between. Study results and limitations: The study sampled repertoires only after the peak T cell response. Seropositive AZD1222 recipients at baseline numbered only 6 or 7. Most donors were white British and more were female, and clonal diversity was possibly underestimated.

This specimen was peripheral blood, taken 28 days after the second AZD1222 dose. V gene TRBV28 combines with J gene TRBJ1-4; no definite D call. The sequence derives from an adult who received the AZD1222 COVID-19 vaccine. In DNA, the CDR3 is TGTGCCAGCAGTTTATTAGGCAGCGCTGAAAAACTGTTTTTT. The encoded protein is CASSLLGSAEKLFF.